A selection of T cell receptor beta chains follows, all from one sample in a study of T-cell reconstitution after alpha-beta-depleted transplantation in children. TCRdb processed the PCR reads anew with MiXCR; each CDR3 protein has one entry. The data show 440,000 or so distinct CDR3 sequences, approximately 42% seen once. Here the sequenced sample was PBMCs, taken before TCRalphabeta/CD19-depleted stem cell transplant. All receptors derive from a girl aged 2 to 9 with aplastic anemia, due to receive a stem cell transplant. Both conserved end residues are part of each CDR3. D genes are given only for firm matches. Size tells how often a clone was seen (once, few, many) or the class of an expanded clone, and some rows leave it out.

clone_size | j_call | d_call | v_call | cdr3_nt | cdr3_aa
- | TRBJ2-5 | TRBD1 | TRBV29-1 | TGCAGCGCCCGACAGGGCGGACAAGAGACCCAGTACTTC | CSARQGGQETQYF
- | TRBJ2-1 | TRBD2 | TRBV20-1 | TGCAGTGCTAGGAAGACTAGCGGGGGGGCAAATGAGCAGTTCTTC | CSARKTSGGANEQFF
many | TRBJ2-5 | TRBD2 | TRBV28 | TGTGCCAGCAGTCCCGGACTAGCGGGAGGGCCAGGAGAGACCCAGTACTTC | CASSPGLAGGPGETQYF
- | TRBJ2-5 | - | TRBV20-1 | TGCAGTGCTAGAGTTTTAGGGGCAGTGGAGACCCAGTACTTC | CSARVLGAVETQYF
- | TRBJ2-3 | - | TRBV7-9 | TGTGCCAGCAGCTCGACTACCACAGATACGCAGTATTTT | CASSSTTTDTQYF
- | TRBJ2-7 | TRBD1 | TRBV7-9 | TGTGCCAGCAGCCAAACAGGGGGATTCAACGAGCAGTACTTC | CASSQTGGFNEQYF
few | TRBJ1-1 | TRBD1 | TRBV5-1 | TGCGCCAGCAGCACGGACAGGGGGGGGAACACTGAAGCTTTCTTT | CASSTDRGGNTEAFF
few | TRBJ2-1 | - | TRBV28 | TGTGCCAGCAGTTTGCGCCACAATGAGCAGTTCTTC | CASSLRHNEQFF
- | TRBJ2-6 | - | TRBV5-1 | TGCGCCAGCAGCTTGGGGGGGTCTCTCTCTGGGGCCAACGTCATGACTTTC | CASSLGGSLSGANVMTF
- | TRBJ1-2 | - | TRBV5-6 | TGTGCCAGCAGCTTGAAGGAAAGGATAACTGGAGGCTACACCTTC | CASSLKERITGGYTF
- | TRBJ2-1 | - | TRBV20-1 | TGCAGTGCTAGCGGGGTGGTCAATGAGCAGTTCTTC | CSASGVVNEQFF
- | TRBJ2-2 | - | TRBV6-5 | TGTGCCAGCCAGAAGAGGGCCGGGGAGCTGTTTTTT | CASQKRAGELFF
- | TRBJ2-1 | - | TRBV10-2 | TGCGCCAGCAGTGAGGGGAGATCGGGTGAGCAGTTCTTC | CASSEGRSGEQFF
- | TRBJ1-1 | - | TRBV20-1 | TGCAGTGCTAGAAAGTCATGGATGGAAGCTTTCTTT | CSARKSWMEAFF
- | TRBJ2-5 | - | TRBV7-9 | TGTGCCAGCAGCTTCCGGGACACCCAAGAGACCCAGTACTTC | CASSFRDTQETQYF
- | TRBJ2-5 | TRBD2 | TRBV5-4 | TGTGCCAGCAGCTTGAGAAGCGGGGGGGCCAAAGAGACCCAGTACTTC | CASSLRSGGAKETQYF
- | TRBJ2-7 | - | TRBV5-6 | TGTGCCAGCGGGGCAGGAGGGGATGCCTACGAGCAGTACTTC | CASGAGGDAYEQYF
- | TRBJ2-5 | - | TRBV27 | TGTGCCAGCAGCCTAGGGGCTTTAGCCCCACAAGAGACCCAGTACTTC | CASSLGALAPQETQYF
- | TRBJ2-7 | TRBD1 | TRBV20-1 | TGCAGTGCTGACAGGGATATGGACGAGCAGTACTTC | CSADRDMDEQYF
- | TRBJ1-4 | - | TRBV5-1 | TGCGCCAGCAGGGAGAATGTTAATGAAAAACTGTTTTTT | CASRENVNEKLFF
many | TRBJ2-1 | - | TRBV7-2 | TGTGCCAGCAGCTATACCGGGACAACCGAGAGGAATGAGCAGTTCTTC | CASSYTGTTERNEQFF
few | TRBJ2-5 | - | TRBV7-6 | TGTGCCAGCAGCTCCCCCTCGGCGGCGGACCCCGACGGAGAGACCCAGTACTTC | CASSSPSAADPDGETQYF
many | TRBJ2-7 | - | TRBV11-1 | TGTGCCAGCAGCTTATCGTCCCGGATCCTACACGAGCAGTACTTC | CASSLSSRILHEQYF
- | TRBJ2-3 | - | TRBV5-1 | TGCGCCAGCAGCCCCGGACCCTCTAACACAGATACGCAGTATTTT | CASSPGPSNTDTQYF
many | TRBJ2-1 | TRBD1 | TRBV30 | TGTGCCTGGAGTACACCCGGGACAGGGGGCCTCAATGAGCAGTTCTTC | CAWSTPGTGGLNEQFF
- | TRBJ1-5 | - | TRBV20-1 | TGCAGTGCTGCTACGGGTCCACTTCGGGATCGGCCCCAGCATTTT | CSAATGPLRDRPQHF
- | TRBJ1-6 | - | TRBV9 | TGTGCCAGCAGCGTAGGAGCAGGTCCGTACTCACCCCTCCACTTT | CASSVGAGPYSPLHF
- | TRBJ2-7 | TRBD2 | TRBV4-1 | TGCGCCAGCAGCCAAGGGAGGGTAGCGGGAGATCACGAGCAGTACTTC | CASSQGRVAGDHEQYF
many | TRBJ1-1 | - | TRBV4-2 | TGTGCCAGCAGCCAGCTCCCGAACACTGAAGCTTTCTTT | CASSQLPNTEAFF
- | TRBJ2-7 | - | TRBV6-2/TRBV6-3 | TGTGCCAGCAGTTCAGGGCGAGAGGTCAACGAGCAGTACTTC | CASSSGREVNEQYF
many | TRBJ2-4 | - | TRBV12-3/TRBV12-4 | TGTGCCAGCAGTTTTGAGGGAAACAAAAACATTCAGTACTTC | CASSFEGNKNIQYF